The clone carrying this T cell receptor (beta chain) counts as medium-sized. Germline CDR1 and CDR2: MNHNS and SASEGT. This CDR3 contains 14 residues. MiXCR was run by TCRdb on the PCR reads, yielding one entry per CDR3 protein. Of about 10,000 distinct CDR3 sequences in the sample, around 30% were seen once. This sample is part of a study of immune characterization of retroperitoneal liposarcoma. Sequenced: tumor tissue. The V gene is TRBV6-1, the J gene TRBJ2-1; possibly TRBD1 or TRBD2 for D (5 bases each). TRBJ2-7 matches the DNA end more closely, so the J call is doubtful. The TCR originated in a male donor with retroperitoneal liposarcoma. CDR3 sequence reads: CASTLYSGRGEQYF. CDR3 coding DNA: TGTGCCAGCACCTTGTATTCAGGGAGAGGAGAGCAGTACTTC.